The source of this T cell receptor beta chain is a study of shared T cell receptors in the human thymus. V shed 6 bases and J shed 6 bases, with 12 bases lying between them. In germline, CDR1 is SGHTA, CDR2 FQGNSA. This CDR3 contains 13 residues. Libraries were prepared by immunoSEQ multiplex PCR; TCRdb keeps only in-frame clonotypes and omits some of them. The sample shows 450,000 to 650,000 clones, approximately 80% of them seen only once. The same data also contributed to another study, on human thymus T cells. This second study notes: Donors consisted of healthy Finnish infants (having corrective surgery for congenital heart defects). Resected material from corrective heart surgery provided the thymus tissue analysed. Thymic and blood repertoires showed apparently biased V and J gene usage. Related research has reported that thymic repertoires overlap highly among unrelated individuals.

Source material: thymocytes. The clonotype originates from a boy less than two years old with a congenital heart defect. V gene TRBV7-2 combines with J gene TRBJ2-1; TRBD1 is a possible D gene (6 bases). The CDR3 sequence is CASRPQQGNEQFF. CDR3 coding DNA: TGTGCCAGCAGACCTCAACAGGGCAATGAGCAGTTCTTC.